This T cell receptor (beta chain) came from a study of blood T cell repertoires in COVID-19. Under the authors' procedure: Counts of nucleated cells, estimated from reference gene primer amplification, were obtained. Here immunoSEQ multiplex PCR was the method, and the copy in TCRdb shows in-frame clones only, minus some. From that table come the V and J calls and clone size; the DNA was used to work out D and trimming. Among roughly 450,000 clones, roughly 87% were seen once, and the ten largest hold about 0.6%. Participants' reported clinical history set cohort assignment. Two negative PCRs, clearance, or symptom resolution characterized the recovered Cohort 3 donors. The J segment lost 2 bases and the V segment lost 4 bases, leaving 6 bases of the junction unmatched. Germline V lookup: CDR1 SGHRS, CDR2 YFSETQ. The CDR3 totals 15 residues.

Sequencing was done on a sample of PBMCs or T cells enriched from blood (not recorded which). This TCR was recovered from a man aged 18 to 29 who had recovered from COVID-19. V is TRBV5-1 and J is TRBJ2-1; TRBD2 matches at 7 bases. The CDR3 loop reads CASSTGAGTYNEQFF. For the CDR3, the DNA is TGCGCCAGCAGCACCGGAGCGGGAACCTACAATGAGCAGTTCTTC. The full variable domain, completed using reference TRBV5-1 and TRBJ2-1, is KAGVTQTPRYLIKTRGQQVTLSCSPISGHRSVSWYQQTPGQGLQFLFEYFSETQRNKGNFPGRFSGRQFSNSRSEMNVSTLELGDSALYLCASSTGAGTYNEQFFGPGTRLTVL.